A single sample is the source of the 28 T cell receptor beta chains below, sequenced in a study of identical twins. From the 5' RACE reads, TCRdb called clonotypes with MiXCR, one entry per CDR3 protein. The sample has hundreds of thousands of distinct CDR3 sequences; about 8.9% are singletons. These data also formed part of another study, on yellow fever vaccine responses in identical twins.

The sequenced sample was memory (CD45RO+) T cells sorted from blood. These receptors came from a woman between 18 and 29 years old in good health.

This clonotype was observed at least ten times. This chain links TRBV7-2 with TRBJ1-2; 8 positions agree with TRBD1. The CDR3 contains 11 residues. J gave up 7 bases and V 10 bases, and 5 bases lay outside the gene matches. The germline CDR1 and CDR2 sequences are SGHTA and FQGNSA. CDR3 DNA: TGTGCCACCCAGGGGGCCGGTGGCTACACCTTC. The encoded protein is CATQGAGGYTF.

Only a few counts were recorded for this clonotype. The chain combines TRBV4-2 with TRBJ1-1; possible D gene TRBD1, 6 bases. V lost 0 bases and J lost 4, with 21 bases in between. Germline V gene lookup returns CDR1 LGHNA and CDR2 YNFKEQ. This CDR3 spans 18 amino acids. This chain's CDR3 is CASSQDLGYQEGGTEAFF. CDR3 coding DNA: TGTGCCAGCAGCCAAGATTTGGGATACCAGGAAGGGGGCACTGAAGCTTTCTTT.

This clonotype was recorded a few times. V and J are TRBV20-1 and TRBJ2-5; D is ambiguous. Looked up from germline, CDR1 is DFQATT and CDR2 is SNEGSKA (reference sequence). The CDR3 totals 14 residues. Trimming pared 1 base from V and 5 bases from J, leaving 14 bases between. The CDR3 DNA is TGCAGTGCTAGAGCCCGGGCCTTGGGGGAGACCCAGTACTTC. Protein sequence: CSARARALGETQYF.

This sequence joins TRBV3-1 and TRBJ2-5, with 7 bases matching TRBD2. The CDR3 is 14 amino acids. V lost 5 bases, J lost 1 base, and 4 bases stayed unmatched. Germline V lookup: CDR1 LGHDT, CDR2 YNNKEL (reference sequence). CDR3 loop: CASSSRLAQETQYF. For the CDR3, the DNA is TGTGCCAGCAGCTCAAGACTAGCCCAAGAGACCCAGTACTTC.

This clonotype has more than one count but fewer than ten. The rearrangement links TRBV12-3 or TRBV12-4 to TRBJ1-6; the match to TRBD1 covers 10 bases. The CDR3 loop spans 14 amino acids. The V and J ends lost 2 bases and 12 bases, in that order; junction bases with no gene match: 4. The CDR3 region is CASSLRTGGGPLHF. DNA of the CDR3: TGTGCCAGCAGTTTACGGACAGGGGGAGGACCCCTCCACTTT.

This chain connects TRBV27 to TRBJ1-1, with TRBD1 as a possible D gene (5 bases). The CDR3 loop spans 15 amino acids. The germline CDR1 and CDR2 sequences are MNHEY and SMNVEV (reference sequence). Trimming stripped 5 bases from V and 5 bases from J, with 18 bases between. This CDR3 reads CASSPEGPRYTEAFF. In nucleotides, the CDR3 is TGTGCCAGCAGTCCCGAGGGGCCCAGATATACTGAAGCTTTCTTT.

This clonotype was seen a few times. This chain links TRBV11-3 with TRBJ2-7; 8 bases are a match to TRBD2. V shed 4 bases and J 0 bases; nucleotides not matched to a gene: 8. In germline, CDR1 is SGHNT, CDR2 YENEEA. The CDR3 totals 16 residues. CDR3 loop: CASSYLNSGSSYEQYF. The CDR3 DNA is TGTGCCAGCAGCTACCTAAACAGCGGGAGCTCCTACGAGCAGTACTTC.

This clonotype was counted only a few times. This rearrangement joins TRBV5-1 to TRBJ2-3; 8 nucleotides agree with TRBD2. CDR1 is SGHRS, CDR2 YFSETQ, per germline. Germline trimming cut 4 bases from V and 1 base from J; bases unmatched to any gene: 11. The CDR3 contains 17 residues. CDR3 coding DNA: TGCGCCAGCAGCCTCCATGGGGGTAGCGGGGGCACAGATACGCAGTATTTT. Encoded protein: CASSLHGGSGGTDTQYF.

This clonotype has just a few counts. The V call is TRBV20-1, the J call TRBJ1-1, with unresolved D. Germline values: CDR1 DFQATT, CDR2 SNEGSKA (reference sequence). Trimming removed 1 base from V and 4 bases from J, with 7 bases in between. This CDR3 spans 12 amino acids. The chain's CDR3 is CSARAGVTEAFF. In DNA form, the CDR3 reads TGCAGTGCTAGAGCAGGTGTCACTGAAGCTTTCTTT.

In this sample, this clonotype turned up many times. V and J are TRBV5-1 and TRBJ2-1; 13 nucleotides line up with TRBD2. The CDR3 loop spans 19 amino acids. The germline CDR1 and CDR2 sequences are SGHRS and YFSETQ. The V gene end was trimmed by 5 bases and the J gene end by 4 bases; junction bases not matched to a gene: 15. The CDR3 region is CASSFGERTSGSWYNEQFF. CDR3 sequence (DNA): TGCGCCAGCAGTTTTGGTGAGAGGACTAGCGGGAGTTGGTACAATGAGCAGTTCTTC.

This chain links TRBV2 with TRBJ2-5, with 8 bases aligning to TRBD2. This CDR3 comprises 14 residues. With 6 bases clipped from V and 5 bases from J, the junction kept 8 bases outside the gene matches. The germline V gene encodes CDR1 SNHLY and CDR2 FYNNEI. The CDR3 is CASSQREKDETQYF. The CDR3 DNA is TGTGCCAGCAGCCAGCGGGAGAAGGATGAGACCCAGTACTTC.

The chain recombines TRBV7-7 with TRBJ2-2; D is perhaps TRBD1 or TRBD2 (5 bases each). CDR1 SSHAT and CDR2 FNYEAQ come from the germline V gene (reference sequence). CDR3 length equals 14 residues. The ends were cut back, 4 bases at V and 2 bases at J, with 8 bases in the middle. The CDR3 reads CASSSGPNTGELFF. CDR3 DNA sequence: TGTGCCAGCAGCTCGGGACCAAACACCGGGGAGCTGTTTTTT.

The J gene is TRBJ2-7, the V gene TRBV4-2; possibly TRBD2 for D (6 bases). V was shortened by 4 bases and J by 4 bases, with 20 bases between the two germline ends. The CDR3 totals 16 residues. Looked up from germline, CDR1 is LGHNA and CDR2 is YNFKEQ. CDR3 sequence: CASSPRGPGDQYEQYF. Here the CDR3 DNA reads TGTGCCAGCAGCCCTAGAGGTCCGGGAGATCAATACGAGCAGTACTTC.

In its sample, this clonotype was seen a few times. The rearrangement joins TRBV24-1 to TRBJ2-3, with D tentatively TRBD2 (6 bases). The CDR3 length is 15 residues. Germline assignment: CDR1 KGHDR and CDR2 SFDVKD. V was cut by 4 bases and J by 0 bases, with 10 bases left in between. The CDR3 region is CATSDIAVSTDTQYF. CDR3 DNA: TGTGCCACCAGTGACATAGCGGTGAGCACAGATACGCAGTATTTT.

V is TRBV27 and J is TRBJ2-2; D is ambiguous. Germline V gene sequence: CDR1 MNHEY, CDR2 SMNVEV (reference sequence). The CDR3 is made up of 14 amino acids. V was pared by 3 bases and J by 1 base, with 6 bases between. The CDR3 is CASSLTWNTGELFF. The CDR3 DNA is TGTGCCAGCAGTTTGACCTGGAACACCGGGGAGCTGTTTTTT.

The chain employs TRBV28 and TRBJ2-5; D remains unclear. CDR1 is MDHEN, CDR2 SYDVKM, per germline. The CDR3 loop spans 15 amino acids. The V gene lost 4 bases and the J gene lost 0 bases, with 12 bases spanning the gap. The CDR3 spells CASSSTGGNQETQYF. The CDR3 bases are TGTGCCAGCAGTTCCACCGGTGGGAACCAAGAGACCCAGTACTTC.

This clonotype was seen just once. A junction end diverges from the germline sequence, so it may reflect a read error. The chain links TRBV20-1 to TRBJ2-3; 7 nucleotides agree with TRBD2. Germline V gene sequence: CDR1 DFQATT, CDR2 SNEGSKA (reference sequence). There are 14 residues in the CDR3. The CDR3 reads CCARWGGGTDTQYF. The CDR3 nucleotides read TGCTGTGCTAGATGGGGGGGGGGCACAGATACGCAGTATTTT.

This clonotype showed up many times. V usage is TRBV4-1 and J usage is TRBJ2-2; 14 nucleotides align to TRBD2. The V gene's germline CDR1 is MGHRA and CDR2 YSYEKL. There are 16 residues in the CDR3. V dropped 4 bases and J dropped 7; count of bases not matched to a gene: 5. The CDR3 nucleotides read TGCGCCAGCAGCCCAGGACTAGCGGGGGGCTACGGGGAGCTGTTTTTT. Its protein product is CASSPGLAGGYGELFF.

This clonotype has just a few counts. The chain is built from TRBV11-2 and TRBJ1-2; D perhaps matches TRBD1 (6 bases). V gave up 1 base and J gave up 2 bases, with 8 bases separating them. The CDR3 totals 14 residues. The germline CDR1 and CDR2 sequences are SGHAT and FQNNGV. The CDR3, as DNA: TGTGCCAGCAGCTTAGGGACAGCCAACTATGGCTACACCTTC. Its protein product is CASSLGTANYGYTF.

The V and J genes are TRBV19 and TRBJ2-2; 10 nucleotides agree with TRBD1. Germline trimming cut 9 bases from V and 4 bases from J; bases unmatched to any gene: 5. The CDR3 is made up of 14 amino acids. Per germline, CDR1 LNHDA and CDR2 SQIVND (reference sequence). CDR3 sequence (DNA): TGTGCCAGCCGGACAGGGGGTGCCACCGGGGAGCTGTTTTTT. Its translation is CASRTGGATGELFF.

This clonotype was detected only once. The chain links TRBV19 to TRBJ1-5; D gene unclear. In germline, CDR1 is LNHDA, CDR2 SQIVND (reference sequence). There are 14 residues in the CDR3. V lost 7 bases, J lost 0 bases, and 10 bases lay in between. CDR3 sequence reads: CASIHSNSNQPQHF. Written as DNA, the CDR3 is TGTGCCAGTATCCACAGTAATAGCAATCAGCCCCAGCATTTT.

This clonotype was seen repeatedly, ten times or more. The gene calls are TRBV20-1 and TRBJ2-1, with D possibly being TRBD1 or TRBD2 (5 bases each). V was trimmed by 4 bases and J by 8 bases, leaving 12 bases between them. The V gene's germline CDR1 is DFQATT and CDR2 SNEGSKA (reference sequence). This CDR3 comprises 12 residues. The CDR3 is CSATPRGHEQFF. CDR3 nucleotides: TGCAGTGCTACCCCAAGGGGACATGAGCAGTTCTTC.

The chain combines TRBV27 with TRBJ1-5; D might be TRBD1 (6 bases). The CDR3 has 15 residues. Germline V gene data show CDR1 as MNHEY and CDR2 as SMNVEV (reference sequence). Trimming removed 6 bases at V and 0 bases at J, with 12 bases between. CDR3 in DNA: TGTGCCAGCAGGTTGGGGGCAAATAGCAATCAGCCCCAGCATTTT. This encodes CASRLGANSNQPQHF.

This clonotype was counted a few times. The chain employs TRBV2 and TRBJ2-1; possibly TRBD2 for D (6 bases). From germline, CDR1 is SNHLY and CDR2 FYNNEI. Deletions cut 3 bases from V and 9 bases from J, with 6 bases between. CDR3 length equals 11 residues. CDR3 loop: CASSEGGEQFF. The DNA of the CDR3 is TGTGCCAGCAGTGAGGGGGGTGAGCAGTTCTTC. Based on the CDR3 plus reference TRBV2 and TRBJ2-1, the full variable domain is EPEVTQTPSHQVTQMGQEVILRCVPISNHLYFYWYRQILGQKVEFLVSFYNNEISEKSEIFDDQFSVERPDGSNFTLKIRSTKLEDSAMYFCASSEGGEQFFGPGTRLTVL.

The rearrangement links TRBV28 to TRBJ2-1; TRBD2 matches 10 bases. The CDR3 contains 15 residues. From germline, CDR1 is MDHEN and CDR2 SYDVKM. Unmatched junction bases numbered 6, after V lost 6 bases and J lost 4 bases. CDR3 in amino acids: CASSRAGGNYNEQFF. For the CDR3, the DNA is TGTGCCAGCAGCCGAGCGGGGGGGAATTACAATGAGCAGTTCTTC.

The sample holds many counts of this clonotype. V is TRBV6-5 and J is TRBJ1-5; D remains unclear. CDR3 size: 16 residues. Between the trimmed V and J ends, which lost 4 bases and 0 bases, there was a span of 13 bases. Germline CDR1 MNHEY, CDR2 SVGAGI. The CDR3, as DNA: TGTGCCAGCAGTTCCCGACTCCAACATAGCAATCAGCCCCAGCATTTT. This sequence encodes CASSSRLQHSNQPQHF.

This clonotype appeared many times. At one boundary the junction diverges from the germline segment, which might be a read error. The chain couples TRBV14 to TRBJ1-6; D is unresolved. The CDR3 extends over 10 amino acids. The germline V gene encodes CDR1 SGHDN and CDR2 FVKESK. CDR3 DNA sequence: TGTGCCAGCAGCCAAGGAAGGCACCGCTTT. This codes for CASSQGRHRF.

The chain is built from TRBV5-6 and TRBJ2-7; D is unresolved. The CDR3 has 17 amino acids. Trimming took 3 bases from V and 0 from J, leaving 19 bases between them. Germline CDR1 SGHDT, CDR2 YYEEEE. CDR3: CASSYRPHVRSSYEQYV. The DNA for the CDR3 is TGTGCCAGCAGCTACCGCCCTCACGTCAGGAGCTCCTACGAGCAGTACGTC.